This T cell receptor beta chain was obtained from a study of T-cell reconstitution after alpha-beta-depleted transplantation in children. This CDR3 region has 16 residues. V was cut by 0 bases and J by 4 bases, with 16 bases left in between. Germline V gene lookup returns CDR1 SGHTA and CDR2 FQGTGA. Library preparation (for TCRbeta) was performed with unique molecular identifiers. MiXCR was run by TCRdb on the PCR reads, yielding one entry per CDR3 protein. The table lists about 310,000 distinct CDR3 sequences, around 25% of them singletons, with approximately 11% in the top ten. The source was PBMCs, mostly from graft donor cells, collected 180 days after TCRalphabeta/CD19-depleted stem cell transplant. This TCR was sampled from a male patient under 18 who had a stem cell transplant for acute lymphoblastic leukemia, so the T cells may come from the graft donor. V usage is TRBV7-3 and J usage is TRBJ2-7, with a tentative D call TRBD2 (6 bases). The CDR3 bases are TGTGCCAGCAGCTTAACGTCGGCAGCGGGTGATTACGAGCAGTACTTC. Amino acid sequence: CASSLTSAAGDYEQYF.